What follows are 19 T cell receptor beta chains derived from one specimen sequenced in a study of PD-L1 blockade in urothelial cancer. The time point is: peripheral blood 6 weeks after treatment start. Assay: immunoSEQ multiplex PCR; the TCRdb copy retains only in-frame clones and omits some. The repertoire includes about 120,000 clones, 85% to 90% of them detected once, and 1.5% to 2% sits in the top ten. Specimen: PBMCs, collected around atezolizumab (anti-PD-L1) treatment. All receptors derive from a man aged 55 to 70 with urothelial cancer.

This clone is a singleton in its sample. The CDR3 loop is CASSIWTGQGGNQPQHF. The DNA of the CDR3 is TGTGCCAGTAGTATTTGGACTGGACAGGGAGGCAATCAGCCCCAGCATTTT. The genes are TRBV19 and TRBJ1-5; 8 bases agree with TRBD1. The CDR3 consists of 17 residues. The V and J ends lost 3 bases and 2 bases, in that order; junction bases with no gene match: 9. CDR1 LNHDA and CDR2 SQIVND come from the germline V gene (reference sequence).

The V gene is TRBV6-1, the J gene TRBJ2-7, with 8 positions matching TRBD2. Germline V gene sequence: CDR1 MNHNS, CDR2 SASEGT. This CDR3 is 15 amino acids long. The junction had 6 bases not matched to a gene; V was cut back by 3 bases and J by 2 bases. CDR3 DNA sequence: TGTGCCAGCAGTGACGAGACGGGACTAGCCTACGAGCAGTACTTC. It encodes CASSDETGLAYEQYF.

The DNA for the CDR3 is TGTGCCAGCAGCCACGACAGCAGCTCCTACGAGCAGTACTTC. It is translated as CASSHDSSSYEQYF. The genes are TRBV4-2 and TRBJ2-7, with a weak D call TRBD1 (5 bases). CDR3 length equals 14 residues. Looked up from germline, CDR1 is LGHNA and CDR2 is YNFKEQ. Trimming pared 3 bases from V and 0 bases from J, leaving 9 bases between.

This clone has just one count. The chain combines TRBV2 with TRBJ2-7; D call uncertain. The CDR3 has 13 amino acids. Germline loops: CDR1 SNHLY, CDR2 FYNNEI. Trimming took 4 bases from V and 3 from J, leaving 10 bases between them. For the CDR3, the DNA is TGTGCCAGCAGTGGCAGAGGCCGCTACGAGCAGTACTTC. Amino acid sequence: CASSGRGRYEQYF.

The V call is TRBV5-1, the J call TRBJ2-6, with 10 bases that match TRBD1. Germline V lookup: CDR1 SGHRS, CDR2 YFSETQ. J was trimmed by 0 bases and V by 3 bases; bases with no gene match: 6. The length of the CDR3 is 18 residues. CDR3 coding DNA: TGCGCCAGCAGCTCGGGGACAGGGGCCACCTCTGGGGCCAACGTCCTGACTTTC. Encoded protein: CASSSGTGATSGANVLTF.

This chain connects TRBV6-1 to TRBJ1-1; 7 bases agree with TRBD1. The ends lost 6 bases at V and 5 bases at J; junction bases unmatched: 6. The CDR3 has 13 amino acids. Germline V gene data show CDR1 as MNHNS and CDR2 as SASEGT. The CDR3 loop reads CASRKQGRTEAFF. DNA for the CDR3: TGTGCCAGCAGGAAACAGGGGCGGACTGAAGCTTTCTTT.

The chain links TRBV5-8 to TRBJ1-5; D possibly corresponds to TRBD1 (6 bases). This CDR3 has 15 amino acids. The ends were cut back, 3 bases at V and 0 bases at J, with 10 bases in the middle. Germline V CDR1 and CDR2: SGHTS, YDEGEE. CDR3 in DNA: TGTGCCAGCAGCTCTAGGACAGTTAGCAATCAGCCCCAGCATTTT. Its protein product is CASSSRTVSNQPQHF.

The chain joins TRBV27 to TRBJ2-2; 7 bases are shared with TRBD2. The CDR3 is 15 amino acids. The V gene end was trimmed by 2 bases and the J gene end by 3 bases; junction bases not matched to a gene: 3. Germline V gives CDR1 MNHEY, CDR2 SMNVEV (reference sequence). Here the CDR3 reads CASSLERGYTGELFF. The CDR3 DNA reads TGTGCCAGCAGTTTAGAGCGGGGCTACACCGGGGAGCTGTTTTTT.

This clone was counted once. The V and J genes are TRBV5-4 and TRBJ1-5, with 7 positions matching TRBD1. The CDR3 has 16 amino acids. Trimming took 1 base from V and 7 from J; bases not matched to a gene: 11. CDR1 and CDR2 from the germline V gene are SGHNT and YYREEE (reference sequence). CDR3 bases: TGTGCCAGCAGCTTGTTTGGACAGGTTGGGGGACAGCCCCAGCATTTT. Protein sequence: CASSLFGQVGGQPQHF.

The chain joins TRBV29-1 to TRBJ2-5, with 15 positions matching TRBD2. The CDR3 is 16 residues long. Trimming at V came to 6 bases and at J to 1 base, leaving 6 bases not matched to a gene. Germline assignment: CDR1 SQVTM and CDR2 ANQGSEA. CDR3 sequence (DNA): TGCAGCGTCGCTGGGACTAGCGGGAGGACCCAAGAGACCCAGTACTTC. Translation gives CSVAGTSGRTQETQYF.

The chain recombines TRBV9 with TRBJ2-1, with 9 nucleotides matching TRBD2. Per the germline V gene, CDR1 is SGDLS and CDR2 is YYNGEE. J was trimmed by 5 bases and V by 0 bases; bases with no gene match: 9. This CDR3 region has 17 residues. CDR3 residues: CASSVALGASGDNEQFF. The CDR3 coding sequence is TGTGCCAGCAGCGTAGCTTTGGGGGCTAGCGGGGACAATGAGCAGTTCTTC. Variable domain in full (rest from reference TRBV9 and TRBJ2-1): DSGVTQTPKHLITATGQRVTLRCSPRSGDLSVYWYQQSLDQGLQFLIQYYNGEERAKGNILERFSAQQFPDLHSELNLSSLELGDSALYFCASSVALGASGDNEQFFGPGTRLTVL.

Only one count was recorded for this clone. This chain connects TRBV19 to TRBJ1-1; tentatively, D is TRBD1 (5 bases). CDR3 length equals 14 residues. With 3 bases removed from V and 0 bases from J, the gap between germline ends came to 8 bases. Germline-derived CDR1 and CDR2 are LNHDA and SQIVND (reference sequence). The CDR3: CASSMTVMNTEAFF. The CDR3 nucleotides read TGTGCCAGTAGTATGACAGTCATGAACACTGAAGCTTTCTTT.

The chain is built from TRBV28 and TRBJ2-7; TRBD1 might be the D (5 bases). V shed 3 bases and J shed 2 bases, with 11 bases lying between them. The length of the CDR3 is 14 residues. Germline V gene sequence: CDR1 MDHEN, CDR2 SYDVKM. The CDR3 spells CASSFQGPTYEQYF. CDR3 in DNA: TGTGCCAGCAGTTTTCAGGGCCCTACCTACGAGCAGTACTTC.

The rearrangement joins TRBV5-1 to TRBJ1-1; 10 bases match TRBD1. V was pared by 3 bases and J by 3 bases, with 2 bases of the junction left unmatched. The CDR3 is made up of 14 amino acids. The germline CDR1 and CDR2 sequences are SGHRS and YFSETQ. CDR3 nucleotide sequence: TGCGCCAGCAGCTGGGGGACAGGGGACACTGAAGCTTTCTTT. Translation: CASSWGTGDTEAFF. The full variable domain, its missing parts supplied by reference TRBV5-1 and TRBJ1-1, is KAGVTQTPRYLIKTRGQQVTLSCSPISGHRSVSWYQQTPGQGLQFLFEYFSETQRNKGNFPGRFSGRQFSNSRSEMNVSTLELGDSALYLCASSWGTGDTEAFFGQGTRLTVV.

The chain uses TRBV5-4 and TRBJ1-6; no definite D call. With 1 base removed from V and 6 bases from J, the gap between germline ends came to 8 bases. Germline V CDR1 and CDR2: SGHNT, YYREEE (reference sequence). This CDR3 has 14 residues. The CDR3 region is CASSLRQVNSPLHF. CDR3 sequence (DNA): TGTGCCAGCAGCTTGCGGCAGGTTAATTCACCCCTCCACTTT.

In its sample, this clone was seen once. The CDR3 loop reads CASSGDSNYGYTF. CDR3 nucleotides: TGCGCCAGCAGTGGGGACTCAAACTATGGCTACACCTTC. This rearrangement joins TRBV10-2 to TRBJ1-2; D possibly corresponds to TRBD1 (5 bases). This CDR3 has 13 residues. Germline V gene data show CDR1 as WSHSY and CDR2 as SAAADI. With 4 bases removed from V and 2 bases from J, the gap between germline ends came to 8 bases.

The gene calls are TRBV29-1 and TRBJ2-2, with 8 bases identical to TRBD1. The CDR3 totals 12 residues. CDR1 and CDR2 (germline): SQVTM, ANQGSEA. The J segment lost 7 bases and the V segment lost 7 bases, leaving 5 bases of the junction unmatched. CDR3 in DNA: TGCAGCGCGGACAGGGCGGACGGGGAGCTGTTTTTT. Translation gives CSADRADGELFF.

The chain combines TRBV19 with TRBJ1-6; no clear D. CDR1 and CDR2 from the germline V gene are LNHDA and SQIVND (reference sequence). There are 17 residues in the CDR3. Trimming stripped 3 bases from V and 0 bases from J, with 12 bases between. In DNA, the CDR3 is TGTGCCAGTAGTATTACGTGGGCGAGCTCCTATAATTCACCCCTCCACTTT. Translating gives CASSITWASSYNSPLHF.

The rearrangement links TRBV7-8 to TRBJ2-1, with 7 positions matching TRBD2. Germline CDR1 and CDR2: SGHVS and FQNEAQ. V was pared by 5 bases and J by 6 bases, with 13 bases of the junction left unmatched. The CDR3 totals 16 residues. The CDR3 DNA follows: TGTGCCAGCAGCCAACCCAACAGCGGCGGGGGCAATGAGCAGTTCTTC. Protein sequence: CASSQPNSGGGNEQFF.